The rows below give T cell receptor beta chains drawn from one sample of a study of post-analysis software for immune sequencing data. TCRdb itself ran the PCR reads through MiXCR, one entry per CDR3 protein. The sample shows hundreds of thousands of distinct CDR3 sequences, 25% to 30% of them seen only once. Sample: blood. These receptors came from a girl aged 10-17 years with multiple sclerosis. CDR3s include the opening cysteine and the closing phenylalanine or tryptophan. Each record gives: D gene, J gene, clone size, V gene, CDR3 DNA, CDR3 protein. The D gene is left open where the match is weak. Some rows have no size entry. The others give once, few or many, or a class for an expanded clone.

d_gene: .; j_gene: TRBJ1-2; abundance: few; v_gene: TRBV6-1; CDR3nt: TGTGCCAGCAGTAACCCCGCGTTGGGTCGGGAAGGCTACACCTTC; CDR3aa: CASSNPALGREGYTF
d_gene: .; j_gene: TRBJ2-3; abundance: many; v_gene: TRBV29-1; CDR3nt: TGCAGCGTTATCATCACAGAGTACACAGATACGCAGTATTTT; CDR3aa: CSVIITEYTDTQYF
d_gene: .; j_gene: TRBJ1-1; abundance: .; v_gene: TRBV12-3/TRBV12-4; CDR3nt: TGTGCCAGCAGTTTCTCCCCCCGCGATTCCGCTTTCTTT; CDR3aa: CASSFSPRDSAFF
d_gene: TRBD2; j_gene: TRBJ2-5; abundance: few; v_gene: TRBV20-1; CDR3nt: TGCAGTGCTAGGCCGGGACTAGTCAAGGTTCGGCAAGAGACCCAGTACTTC; CDR3aa: CSARPGLVKVRQETQYF
d_gene: TRBD2; j_gene: TRBJ2-7; abundance: many; v_gene: TRBV6-1; CDR3nt: TGTGCCAGCAGTGCTGAGACTAGCGGCTCCTACGAGCAGTACTTC; CDR3aa: CASSAETSGSYEQYF
d_gene: .; j_gene: TRBJ1-5; abundance: .; v_gene: TRBV7-9; CDR3nt: TGTGCCAGCAGCCCTATCGCGTGGGGCAATCAGCCCCAGCATTTT; CDR3aa: CASSPIAWGNQPQHF
d_gene: .; j_gene: TRBJ2-7; abundance: many; v_gene: TRBV28; CDR3nt: TGTGCCAGCAGTCCGTTGGGTAGGGGCGAGCAGTACTTC; CDR3aa: CASSPLGRGEQYF
d_gene: .; j_gene: TRBJ2-3; abundance: .; v_gene: TRBV5-1; CDR3nt: TGCGCCAGCAGCCGGAAAATCAGGGGCAGCGCAGATACGCAGTATTTT; CDR3aa: CASSRKIRGSADTQYF
d_gene: .; j_gene: TRBJ2-7; abundance: few; v_gene: TRBV20-1; CDR3nt: TGCAGTGGGAAAGGGGCAGGGGCTCCCTACGAGCAGTACTTC; CDR3aa: CSGKGAGAPYEQYF
d_gene: TRBD2; j_gene: TRBJ2-5; abundance: many; v_gene: TRBV20-1; CDR3nt: TGCAGTGCTAGATTTCACAGCGGGAGGGCGGAGTACTTC; CDR3aa: CSARFHSGRAEYF
d_gene: .; j_gene: TRBJ1-2; abundance: .; v_gene: TRBV6-1; CDR3nt: TGTGCCAGCAGTGAAGGTTCGGGGGCCGGCTATGGCTACACCTTC; CDR3aa: CASSEGSGAGYGYTF
d_gene: TRBD2; j_gene: TRBJ2-1; abundance: .; v_gene: TRBV10-3; CDR3nt: TGTGCCATCAGGACTAGCGGGAGGGCCAGGGGTGAGCAGTTCTTC; CDR3aa: CAIRTSGRARGEQFF
d_gene: .; j_gene: TRBJ2-1; abundance: .; v_gene: TRBV4-3; CDR3nt: TGCGCCAGCAGCCTTTATCTCCCCAATGAGCAGTTCTTC; CDR3aa: CASSLYLPNEQFF
d_gene: TRBD2; j_gene: TRBJ2-1; abundance: few; v_gene: TRBV5-1; CDR3nt: TGCGCCAGCAGCTTCGGACTAGCGGGGCTGGACAATGAGCAGTTCTTC; CDR3aa: CASSFGLAGLDNEQFF
d_gene: TRBD2; j_gene: TRBJ2-1; abundance: .; v_gene: TRBV7-2; CDR3nt: TGTGCCGGCAGCTTAGAGGGACTAGCAGTTGGAGGGGGGCAGTTCTTC; CDR3aa: CAGSLEGLAVGGGQFF
d_gene: .; j_gene: TRBJ1-1; abundance: few; v_gene: TRBV5-1; CDR3nt: TGCGCCAGCAGGGGAAGTGGAACTGAAGCTTTCTTT; CDR3aa: CASRGSGTEAFF
d_gene: .; j_gene: TRBJ2-1; abundance: .; v_gene: TRBV28; CDR3nt: TGTGCCAGCAGCCCTTCATTGGGGAATGAGCAGTTCTTC; CDR3aa: CASSPSLGNEQFF
d_gene: .; j_gene: TRBJ1-2; abundance: few; v_gene: TRBV6-4; CDR3nt: TGTGCCAGGCGGACAGATAAGAACTATGGCTACACCTTC; CDR3aa: CARRTDKNYGYTF
d_gene: .; j_gene: TRBJ2-7; abundance: few; v_gene: TRBV10-3; CDR3nt: TGTGCCATCAGTGAGTCCACCGGGACTCACTCCTACGAGCAGTACTTC; CDR3aa: CAISESTGTHSYEQYF
d_gene: .; j_gene: TRBJ2-3; abundance: .; v_gene: TRBV7-9; CDR3nt: TGTGCCAGCACCCGGAGGAGCACAGATACGCAGTATTTT; CDR3aa: CASTRRSTDTQYF